This T cell receptor beta chain is from a study of cytomegalovirus exposure and HLA in healthy donors. Whole-study results and caveats: The authors assumed roughly uniform sequencing depth across donors for presence/absence analyses.

For this clone: The antigen is unknown.

The primer mix had 60 Vbeta and 13 Jbeta primers. The data were produced by immunoSEQ multiplex PCR, yet TCRdb's version contains in-frame clones alone and is incomplete. Of tens of thousands of clones listed, approximately 84% are singletons. Trimming removed 1 base at V and 7 bases at J, with 17 bases between. CDR1 is LNHDA and CDR2 is SQIVND in the germline V gene (reference sequence). CDR3 size: 17 residues. Sequenced: PBMCs. This clonotype was sampled from a man aged 45-65 years in good health and CMV-seronegative. This rearrangement joins TRBV19 to TRBJ1-6, with D tentatively TRBD1 (5 bases). The CDR3 reads CASSIAMGGVGNSPLHF. The CDR3 nucleotides read TGTGCCAGTAGTATAGCCATGGGGGGGGTCGGAAATTCACCCCTCCACTTT.